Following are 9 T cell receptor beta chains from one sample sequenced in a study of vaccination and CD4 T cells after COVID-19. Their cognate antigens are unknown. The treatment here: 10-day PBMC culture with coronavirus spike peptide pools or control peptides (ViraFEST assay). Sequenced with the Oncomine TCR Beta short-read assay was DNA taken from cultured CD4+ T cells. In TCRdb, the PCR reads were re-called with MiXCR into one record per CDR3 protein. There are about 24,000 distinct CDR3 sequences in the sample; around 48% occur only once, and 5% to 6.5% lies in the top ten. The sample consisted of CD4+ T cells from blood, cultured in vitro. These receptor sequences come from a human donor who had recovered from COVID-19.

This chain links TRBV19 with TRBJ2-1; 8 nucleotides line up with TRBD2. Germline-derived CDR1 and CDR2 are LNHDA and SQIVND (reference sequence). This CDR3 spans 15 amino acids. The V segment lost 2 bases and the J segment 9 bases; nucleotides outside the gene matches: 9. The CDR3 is CASSILLAAGGEQFF. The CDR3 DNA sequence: TGTGCCAGTAGTATATTACTAGCGGCCGGGGGTGAGCAGTTCTTC.

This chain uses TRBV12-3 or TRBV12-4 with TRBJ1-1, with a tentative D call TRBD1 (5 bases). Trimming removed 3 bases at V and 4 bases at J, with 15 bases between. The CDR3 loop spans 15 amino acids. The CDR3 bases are TGTGCCAGCAGTTTTGGGGGGTCGAAAATCACTGAAGCTTTCTTT. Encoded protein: CASSFGGSKITEAFF.

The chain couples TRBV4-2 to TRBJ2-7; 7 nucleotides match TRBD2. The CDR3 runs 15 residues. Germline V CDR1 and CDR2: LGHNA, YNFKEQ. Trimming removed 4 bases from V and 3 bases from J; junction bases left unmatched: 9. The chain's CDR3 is CASSPTAGVRYEQYF. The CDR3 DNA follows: TGTGCCAGCAGCCCAACGGCGGGGGTACGCTACGAGCAGTACTTC.

CDR3 loop: CASSLVVRLAGGASYEQYF. CDR3 in DNA: TGCGCCAGCAGCTTGGTCGTCCGGCTAGCGGGTGGGGCCTCCTACGAGCAGTACTTC. The rearrangement links TRBV5-1 to TRBJ2-7; 8 nucleotides match TRBD2. CDR3 length: 19 amino acids. Per the germline V gene, CDR1 is SGHRS and CDR2 is YFSETQ. After removal of 0 bases from V and 0 bases from J, the junction contained 14 bases not matched to a gene.

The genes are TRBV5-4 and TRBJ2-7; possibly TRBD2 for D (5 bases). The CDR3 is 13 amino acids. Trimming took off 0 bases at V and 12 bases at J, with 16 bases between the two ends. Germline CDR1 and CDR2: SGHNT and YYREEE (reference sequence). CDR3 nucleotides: TGTGCCAGCAGCTTGGTCCTCCGGGGAGATTGGTACTTC. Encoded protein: CASSLVLRGDWYF.

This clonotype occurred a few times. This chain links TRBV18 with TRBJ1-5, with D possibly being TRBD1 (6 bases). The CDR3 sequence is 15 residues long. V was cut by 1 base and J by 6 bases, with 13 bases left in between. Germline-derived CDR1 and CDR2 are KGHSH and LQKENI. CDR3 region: CASSPQQGGSQPQHF. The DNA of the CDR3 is TGTGCCAGCTCACCACAACAAGGGGGAAGTCAGCCCCAGCATTTT.

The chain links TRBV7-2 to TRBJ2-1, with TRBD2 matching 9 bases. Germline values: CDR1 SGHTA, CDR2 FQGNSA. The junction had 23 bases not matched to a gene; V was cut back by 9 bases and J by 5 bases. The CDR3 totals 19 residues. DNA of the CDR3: TGTGCCAGGAGTTATGGGGGACTAGCTTTTTTGCCAGGAGACAATGAGCAGTTCTTC. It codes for CARSYGGLAFLPGDNEQFF.

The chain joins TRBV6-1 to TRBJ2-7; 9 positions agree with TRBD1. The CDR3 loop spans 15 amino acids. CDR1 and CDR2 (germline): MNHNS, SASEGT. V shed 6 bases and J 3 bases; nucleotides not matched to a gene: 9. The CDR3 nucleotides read TGTGCCAGCAGACCAGACAGGGGGTCGGGCTACGAGCAGTACTTC. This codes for CASRPDRGSGYEQYF.

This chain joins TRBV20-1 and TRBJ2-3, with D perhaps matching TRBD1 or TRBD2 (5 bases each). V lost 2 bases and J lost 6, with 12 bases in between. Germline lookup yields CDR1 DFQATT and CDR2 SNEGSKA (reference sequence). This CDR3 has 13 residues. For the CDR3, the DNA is TGCAGTGCTAGAAGAGGGGTCGGGGATACGCAGTATTTT. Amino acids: CSARRGVGDTQYF.